This T cell receptor beta chain was retrieved from a study of blood T cell repertoires in COVID-19. Study background: The origin of the acute and convalescent COVID-19 samples was the United States, Italy and Spain. From T cells, B-cell-depleted T cells, or PBMCs came the material, which was cDNA or gDNA.

Residents of around 24 US areas, aged about 18 to 89 years, made up the participants. Assay used: immunoSEQ multiplex PCR; TCRdb lists only in-frame clones, some missing. The data contain about 220,000 clones, approximately 90% of them singletons. The CDR3 runs 15 residues. The ends were cut back, 3 bases at V and 8 bases at J, with 17 bases in the middle. Germline V gives CDR1 SGHVS, CDR2 FNYEAQ. The sequenced material came from PBMCs or T cells enriched from blood (not recorded which). V and J are TRBV7-6 and TRBJ2-1; D is perhaps TRBD2 (6 bases). The origin of this receptor is a woman aged 40 to 50 with acute COVID-19. CDR3 coding DNA: TGTGCCAGCAGCTTTCGAGGGAGGATGATGGATGAGCAGTTCTTC. Its protein is CASSFRGRMMDEQFF.